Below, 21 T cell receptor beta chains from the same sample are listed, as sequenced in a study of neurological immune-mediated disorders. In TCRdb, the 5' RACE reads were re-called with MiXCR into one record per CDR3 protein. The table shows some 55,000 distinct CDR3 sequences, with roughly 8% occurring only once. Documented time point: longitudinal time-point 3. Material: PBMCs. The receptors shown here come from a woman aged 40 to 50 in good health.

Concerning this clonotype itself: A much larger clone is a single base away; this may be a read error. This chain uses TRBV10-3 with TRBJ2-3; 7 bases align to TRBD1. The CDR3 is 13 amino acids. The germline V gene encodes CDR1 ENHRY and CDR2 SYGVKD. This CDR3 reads CAISPPGGDAQYF. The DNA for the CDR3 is TGTGCCATCAGTCCCCCAGGGGGAGATGCGCAGTATTTT.

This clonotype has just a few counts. The DNA of the CDR3 is TGTGCCAGCAGCTTGGGACAGCGGACTGAAGCTTTCTTT. Translation: CASSLGQRTEAFF. The J gene is TRBJ1-1, the V gene TRBV7-2; TRBD1 matches at 7 bases. This CDR3 has 13 residues. Germline loops: CDR1 SGHTA, CDR2 FQGNSA. V trimming: 3 bases; J trimming: 5 bases; junction bases outside the gene matches: 3.

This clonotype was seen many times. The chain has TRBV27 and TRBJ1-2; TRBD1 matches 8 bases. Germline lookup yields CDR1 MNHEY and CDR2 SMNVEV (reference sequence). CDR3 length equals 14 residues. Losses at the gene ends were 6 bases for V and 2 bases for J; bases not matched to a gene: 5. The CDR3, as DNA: TGTGCCAGCAGACTGCAGGGGGCAAACTATGGCTACACCTTC. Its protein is CASRLQGANYGYTF.

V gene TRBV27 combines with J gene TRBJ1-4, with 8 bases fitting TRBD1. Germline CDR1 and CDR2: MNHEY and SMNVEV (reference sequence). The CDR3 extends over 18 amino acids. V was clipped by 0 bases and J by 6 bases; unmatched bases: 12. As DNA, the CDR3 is TGTGCCAGCAGTTTATCCGGATTTCCCCAGGGGGCGGATGAAAAACTGTTTTTT. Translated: CASSLSGFPQGADEKLFF.

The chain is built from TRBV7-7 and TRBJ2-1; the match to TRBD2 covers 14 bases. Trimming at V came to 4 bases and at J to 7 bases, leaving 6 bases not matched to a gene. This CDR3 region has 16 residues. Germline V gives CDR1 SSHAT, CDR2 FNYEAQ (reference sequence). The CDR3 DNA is TGTGCCAGCAGCTGGGGGACTAGCGGGAGTACGAATGAGCAGTTCTTC. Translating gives CASSWGTSGSTNEQFF.

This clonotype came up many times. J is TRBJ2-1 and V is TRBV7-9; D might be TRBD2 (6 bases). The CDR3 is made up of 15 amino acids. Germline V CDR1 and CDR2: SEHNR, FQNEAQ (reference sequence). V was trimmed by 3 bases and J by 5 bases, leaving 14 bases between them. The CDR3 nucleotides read TGTGCCAGCAGCTTGGTTAGCGGAACCAACAATGAGCAGTTCTTC. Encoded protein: CASSLVSGTNNEQFF. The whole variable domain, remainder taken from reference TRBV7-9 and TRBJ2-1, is DTGVSQNPRHKITKRGQNVTFRCDPISEHNRLYWYRQTLGQGPEFLTYFQNEAQLEKSRLLSDRFSAERPKGSFSTLEIQRTEQGDSAMYLCASSLVSGTNNEQFFGPGTRLTVL.

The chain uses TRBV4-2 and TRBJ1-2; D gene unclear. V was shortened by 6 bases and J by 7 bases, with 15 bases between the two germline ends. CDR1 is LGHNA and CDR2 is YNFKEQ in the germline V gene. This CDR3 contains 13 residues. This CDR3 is CASRPLLAGGYTF. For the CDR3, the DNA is TGTGCCAGCAGGCCTCTCCTCGCAGGTGGCTACACCTTC.

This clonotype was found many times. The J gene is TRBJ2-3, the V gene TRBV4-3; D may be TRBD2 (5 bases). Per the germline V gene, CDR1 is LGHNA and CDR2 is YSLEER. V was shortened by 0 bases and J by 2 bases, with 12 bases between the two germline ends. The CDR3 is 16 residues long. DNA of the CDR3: TGCGCCAGCAGCCAAGACCGGACTCTTGACACAGATACGCAGTATTTT. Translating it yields CASSQDRTLDTDTQYF.

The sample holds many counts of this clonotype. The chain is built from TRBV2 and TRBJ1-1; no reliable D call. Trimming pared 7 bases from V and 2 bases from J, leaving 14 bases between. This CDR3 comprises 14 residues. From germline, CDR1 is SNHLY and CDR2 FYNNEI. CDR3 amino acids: CASMNSPRNTEAFF. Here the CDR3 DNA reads TGTGCCAGCATGAATTCACCACGTAACACTGAAGCTTTCTTT.

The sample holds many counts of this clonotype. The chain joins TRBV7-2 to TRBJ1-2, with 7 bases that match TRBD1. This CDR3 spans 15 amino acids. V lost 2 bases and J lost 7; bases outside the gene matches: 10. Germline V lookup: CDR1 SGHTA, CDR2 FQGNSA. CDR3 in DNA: TGTGCCAGCAGCTTATCGGCAGGGGGGTACGGTGGCTACACCTTC. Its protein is CASSLSAGGYGGYTF.

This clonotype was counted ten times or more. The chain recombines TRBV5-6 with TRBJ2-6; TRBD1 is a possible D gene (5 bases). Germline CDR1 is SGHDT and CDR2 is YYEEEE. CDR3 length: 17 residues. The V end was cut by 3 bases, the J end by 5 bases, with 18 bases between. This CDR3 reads CASSSLMKGSRANVLTF. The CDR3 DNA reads TGTGCCAGCAGCTCCCTGATGAAGGGGTCTCGGGCCAACGTCCTGACTTTC.

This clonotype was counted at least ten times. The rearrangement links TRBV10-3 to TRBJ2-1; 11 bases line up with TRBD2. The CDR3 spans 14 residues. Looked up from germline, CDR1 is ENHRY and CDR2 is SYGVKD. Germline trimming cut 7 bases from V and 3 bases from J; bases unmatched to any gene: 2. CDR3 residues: CAINSGGDYNEQFF. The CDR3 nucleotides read TGTGCCATCAATAGCGGGGGGGACTACAATGAGCAGTTCTTC.

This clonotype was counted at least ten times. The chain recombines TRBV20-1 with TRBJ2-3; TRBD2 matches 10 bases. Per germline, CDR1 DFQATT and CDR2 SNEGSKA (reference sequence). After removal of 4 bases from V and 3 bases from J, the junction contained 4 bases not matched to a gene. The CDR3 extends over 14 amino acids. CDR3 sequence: CSAKGLALTDTQYF. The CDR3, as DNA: TGCAGTGCTAAGGGACTAGCGTTAACAGATACGCAGTATTTT.

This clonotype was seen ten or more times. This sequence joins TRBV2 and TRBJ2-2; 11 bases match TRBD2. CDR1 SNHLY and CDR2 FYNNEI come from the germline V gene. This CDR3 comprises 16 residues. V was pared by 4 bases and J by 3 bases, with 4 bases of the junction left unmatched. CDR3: CASSAPSGRHTGELFF. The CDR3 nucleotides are TGTGCCAGCAGTGCCCCTAGCGGGAGGCACACCGGGGAGCTGTTTTTT. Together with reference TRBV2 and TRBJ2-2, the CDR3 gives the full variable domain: EPEVTQTPSHQVTQMGQEVILRCVPISNHLYFYWYRQILGQKVEFLVSFYNNEISEKSEIFDDQFSVERPDGSNFTLKIRSTKLEDSAMYFCASSAPSGRHTGELFFGEGSRLTVL.

Here the CDR3 DNA reads TGTGCCAGCCCGAGTGGGCAACCCCAAGAGACCCAGTACTTC. This gives the protein CASPSGQPQETQYF. V is TRBV7-2 and J is TRBJ2-5, with D unresolved. The CDR3 covers 14 residues. CDR1 is SGHTA and CDR2 is FQGNSA in the germline V gene. V was trimmed by 8 bases and J by 1 base, leaving 14 bases between them.

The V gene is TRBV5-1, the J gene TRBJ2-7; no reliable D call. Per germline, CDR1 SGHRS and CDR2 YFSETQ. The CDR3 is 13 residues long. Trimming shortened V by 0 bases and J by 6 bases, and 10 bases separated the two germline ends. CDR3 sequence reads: CASSLALAGEQYF. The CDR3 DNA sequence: TGCGCCAGCAGCTTGGCTTTAGCAGGCGAGCAGTACTTC.

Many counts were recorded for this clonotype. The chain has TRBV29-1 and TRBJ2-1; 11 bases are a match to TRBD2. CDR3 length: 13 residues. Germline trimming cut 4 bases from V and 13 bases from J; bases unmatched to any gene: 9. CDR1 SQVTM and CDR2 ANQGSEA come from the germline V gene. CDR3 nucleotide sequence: TGCAGCGTTGCGTCCGGGACTAGCGGTTTACAGTTCTTC. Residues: CSVASGTSGLQFF.

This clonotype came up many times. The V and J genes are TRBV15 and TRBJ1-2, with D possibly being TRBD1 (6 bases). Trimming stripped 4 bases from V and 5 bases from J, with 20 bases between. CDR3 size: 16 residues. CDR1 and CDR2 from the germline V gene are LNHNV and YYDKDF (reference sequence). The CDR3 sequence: CATSTAMRGGAYGYTF. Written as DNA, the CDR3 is TGTGCCACCAGCACAGCAATGAGGGGGGGCGCTTATGGCTACACCTTC.

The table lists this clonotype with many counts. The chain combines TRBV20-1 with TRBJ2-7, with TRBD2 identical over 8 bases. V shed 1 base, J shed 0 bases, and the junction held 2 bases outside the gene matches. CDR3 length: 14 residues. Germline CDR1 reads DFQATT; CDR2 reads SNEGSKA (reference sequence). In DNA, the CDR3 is TGCAGTGCTAGAGGGCTAGCGGGCTCCTACGAGCAGTACTTC. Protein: CSARGLAGSYEQYF.

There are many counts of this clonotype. CDR3 in DNA: TGCAGTGCTAGAGATTTATTGCGTTCCGGGGGCTACACCTTC. Translated, it gives CSARDLLRSGGYTF. The chain joins TRBV20-1 to TRBJ1-2; no clear D gene. Trimming shortened V by 0 bases and J by 8 bases, and 16 bases separated the two germline ends. The germline CDR1 and CDR2 sequences are DFQATT and SNEGSKA (reference sequence). This CDR3 is built from 14 residues.

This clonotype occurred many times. CDR3 in DNA: TGTGCCAGCAGTGTGGAGACCCAGTACTTC. Its translation: CASSVETQYF. The chain has TRBV2 and TRBJ2-5; D unresolved. Trimming left V 4 bases short and J 5 bases short, with 2 bases between. CDR3 length: 10 residues. The V gene's germline CDR1 is SNHLY and CDR2 FYNNEI.